This T cell receptor (beta chain) comes out of a study of control samples from healthy donors and cancer patients. The germline V gene encodes CDR1 MNHEY and CDR2 SMNVEV (reference sequence). The CDR3 sequence is 15 residues long. Trimming cost V 5 bases and J 11 bases, with 22 bases left between them. Sequenced by immunoSEQ multiplex PCR; TCRdb stores in-frame clones only, minus some. Among around 130,000 clones, around 92% were seen once, and the ten largest hold 40%. J is TRBJ1-5 and V is TRBV27; D possibly corresponds to TRBD1 (5 bases). This sequence originates from a man over 45 in good health. Sequenced: blood. The CDR3 DNA reads TGTGCCAGCAGTCCCACCTCGGGACTGGGGGGGGCCCAGCATTTT. It codes for CASSPTSGLGGAQHF.